This entry features one T cell receptor beta chain sequence. V lost 1 base and J lost 5; bases outside the gene matches: 4. This CDR3 spans 14 amino acids. CDR1 is SGHDN, CDR2 FVKESK, per germline. Profiling relied on immunoSEQ multiplex PCR, and the TCRdb table lists in-frame clones only, not all of them. The data hold 130,000 to 150,000 clones, with 70% to 90% observed a single time. Patients in Seattle were enrolled during active infection, then followed longitudinally. The entry originates in a study of blood T cell repertoires in COVID-19. Sequenced sample: peripheral blood. The rearrangement uses TRBV14 and TRBJ2-7; 8 nucleotides agree with TRBD1. The TCR originated in a woman aged 55-69 years with COVID-19, enrolled during active disease. The CDR3 loop reads CASSQVAGGNEQYF. CDR3 DNA: TGTGCCAGCAGCCAAGTTGCAGGGGGCAACGAGCAGTACTTC.